These 31 T cell receptor beta chains share one sample of origin, sequenced in a study of blood T cell repertoires in COVID-19. The method was immunoSEQ multiplex PCR; TCRdb's version includes in-frame clones alone and lacks a portion of them. The sample lists roughly 100,000 clones; over 75% were seen once. Input material: peripheral blood. All receptors derive from a human donor in a cohort sampled during active COVID-19.

This clone came up once. The chain uses TRBV7-9 and TRBJ1-3; D is possibly TRBD1 (6 bases). The CDR3 length is 16 residues. V was cut by 3 bases and J by 4 bases, with 16 bases left in between. Germline values: CDR1 SEHNR, CDR2 FQNEAQ (reference sequence). The CDR3 is CASSFARGTSGNTIYF. The CDR3 nucleotides read TGTGCCAGCAGCTTTGCGCGGGGGACATCAGGAAACACCATATATTTT.

The V gene is TRBV7-2, the J gene TRBJ2-7; D gene ambiguous. CDR1 SGHTA and CDR2 FQGNSA come from the germline V gene. The CDR3 extends over 11 amino acids. Trimming removed 5 bases from V and 5 bases from J, with 7 bases in between. The DNA of the CDR3 is TGTGCCAGCAGCCCCCTCCACGAGCAGTACTTC. It is translated as CASSPLHEQYF.

The chain couples TRBV30 to TRBJ2-7, with D possibly TRBD2 on 7 matching bases. Trimming took off 4 bases at V and 2 bases at J, with 12 bases between the two ends. The CDR3 is made up of 13 amino acids. Germline V gene data show CDR1 as GTSNPN and CDR2 as SVGIG (reference sequence). Here the CDR3 reads CAWKWEGAYEQYF. The CDR3, as DNA: TGTGCCTGGAAATGGGAGGGGGCCTACGAGCAGTACTTC.

The rearrangement links TRBV7-2 to TRBJ2-7, with 9 nucleotides matching TRBD1. The ends lost 2 bases at V and 2 bases at J; junction bases unmatched: 10. Germline V gene data show CDR1 as SGHTA and CDR2 as FQGNSA. This CDR3 is 17 amino acids long. In DNA, the CDR3 is TGTGCCAGCAGCTTAAGCGCCGACAGGGGGTTTACCTACGAGCAGTACTTC. It translates to CASSLSADRGFTYEQYF.

The genes are TRBV29-1 and TRBJ1-2, with D possibly TRBD1 on 5 matching bases. The length of the CDR3 is 11 residues. Germline V gene data show CDR1 as SQVTM and CDR2 as ANQGSEA. Between the trimmed V and J ends, which lost 3 bases and 7 bases, there was a span of 9 bases. CDR3 DNA: TGCAGCGTTGACGAGACAGTTGGCTACACCTTC. This gives the protein CSVDETVGYTF.

V usage is TRBV5-1 and J usage is TRBJ2-7; 9 nucleotides agree with TRBD2. This CDR3 is built from 14 residues. The V and J ends lost 4 bases and 4 bases, in that order; junction bases with no gene match: 6. Germline V CDR1 and CDR2: SGHRS, YFSETQ. CDR3 loop: CASSLAGMQYEQYF. DNA for the CDR3: TGCGCCAGCAGCCTAGCGGGGATGCAGTACGAGCAGTACTTC.

The rearrangement joins TRBV5-4 to TRBJ1-1; 7 nucleotides match TRBD1. V lost 9 bases and J lost 4; bases outside the gene matches: 6. From germline, CDR1 is SGHNT and CDR2 YYREEE (reference sequence). The CDR3 sequence is 12 residues long. CDR3 loop: CAMGTVRTEAFF. The CDR3 DNA is TGTGCCATGGGGACAGTCCGCACTGAAGCTTTCTTT. Complete variable domain (other parts from reference TRBV5-4 and TRBJ1-1): ETGVTQSPTHLIKTRGQQVTLRCSSQSGHNTVSWYQQALGQGPQFIFQYYREEENGRGNFPPRFSGLQFPNYSSELNVNALELDDSALYLCAMGTVRTEAFFGQGTRLTVV.

The gene calls are TRBV18 and TRBJ2-2; a possible D gene is TRBD2 (5 bases). The V end was cut by 2 bases, the J end by 6 bases, with 16 bases between. This CDR3 has 16 amino acids. Germline values: CDR1 KGHSH, CDR2 LQKENI. The CDR3 spells CASSPTGSGSSGELFF. The CDR3 bases are TGTGCCAGCTCACCAACCGGCAGCGGCAGTTCCGGGGAGCTGTTTTTT.

V and J are TRBV6-2 or TRBV6-3 and TRBJ2-3; D might be TRBD1 (5 bases). In germline, CDR1 is MNHEY, CDR2 SVGEGT. Trimming removed 5 bases at V and 5 bases at J, with 8 bases between. The CDR3 covers 12 residues. CDR3 sequence (DNA): TGTGCCAGCAGTATAACAGGAGATACGCAGTATTTT. It codes for CASSITGDTQYF.

The gene calls are TRBV27 and TRBJ2-1; 10 bases are a match to TRBD2. There are 21 residues in the CDR3. The germline V gene has CDR1 MNHEY and CDR2 SMNVEV (reference sequence). After removal of 2 bases from V and 1 base from J, the junction contained 17 bases not matched to a gene. The CDR3 reads CASSLRGSGTSAKRSYNEQFF. The CDR3 DNA sequence: TGTGCCAGCAGTTTAAGGGGTTCCGGGACTAGCGCTAAAAGGTCCTACAATGAGCAGTTCTTC.

The genes are TRBV9 and TRBJ2-7; 10 nucleotides line up with TRBD2. There are 15 residues in the CDR3. From germline, CDR1 is SGDLS and CDR2 YYNGEE. The J segment lost 6 bases and the V segment lost 0 bases, leaving 6 bases of the junction unmatched. The chain's CDR3 is CASSVGGGLAPEQYF. The CDR3 DNA sequence: TGTGCCAGCAGCGTAGGTGGGGGACTAGCGCCCGAGCAGTACTTC.

The V gene is TRBV18, the J gene TRBJ2-7, with 8 bases matching TRBD2. CDR1 and CDR2 from the germline V gene are KGHSH and LQKENI. J gave up 3 bases and V 6 bases, and 10 bases lay outside the gene matches. CDR3 length: 15 amino acids. CDR3 in DNA: TGTGCCAGCTCCCCGGATAGCGGGAACGGCTACGAGCAGTACTTC. Its protein is CASSPDSGNGYEQYF.

The V gene is TRBV9, the J gene TRBJ2-5, with 7 bases aligning to TRBD2. The CDR3 totals 19 residues. V dropped 0 bases and J dropped 2; count of bases not matched to a gene: 16. Germline lookup yields CDR1 SGDLS and CDR2 YYNGEE. CDR3 bases: TGTGCCAGCAGCGTAGGCTTCCGCGACCGGGACTACCTACAAGAGACCCAGTACTTC. Encoded protein: CASSVGFRDRDYLQETQYF.

Only one count was recorded for this clone. V gene TRBV9 combines with J gene TRBJ1-1, with D tentatively TRBD1 (6 bases). Between the trimmed V and J ends, which lost 2 bases and 8 bases, there was a span of 13 bases. Germline V CDR1 and CDR2: SGDLS, YYNGEE. The CDR3 spans 13 residues. CDR3 in amino acids: CASSVGGGAEAFF. The CDR3 region has the DNA TGTGCCAGCAGCGTCGGTGGGGGGGCAGAAGCTTTCTTT.

The rearrangement uses TRBV5-1 and TRBJ1-4; TRBD1 aligns across 7 bases. This CDR3 contains 15 residues. Losses at the gene ends were 3 bases for V and 5 bases for J; bases not matched to a gene: 7. Per the germline V gene, CDR1 is SGHRS and CDR2 is YFSETQ. The CDR3 is CASSSPGQQNEKLFF. The CDR3 nucleotides read TGCGCCAGCAGCTCACCGGGACAGCAGAATGAAAAACTGTTTTTT.

V is TRBV5-1 and J is TRBJ2-3, with a tentative D call TRBD2 (5 bases). The germline V gene encodes CDR1 SGHRS and CDR2 YFSETQ. The V and J ends lost 0 bases and 4 bases respectively, with 12 bases between them. The CDR3 consists of 15 residues. This CDR3 is CASSLERGAADTQYF. CDR3 coding DNA: TGCGCCAGCAGCTTGGAACGGGGAGCCGCAGATACGCAGTATTTT.

J is TRBJ2-5 and V is TRBV27; the D is unclear. With 2 bases removed from V and 4 bases from J, the gap between germline ends came to 20 bases. CDR1 is MNHEY, CDR2 SMNVEV, per germline (reference sequence). The CDR3 consists of 17 residues. CDR3: CASSLPGSLLVGETQYF. Here the CDR3 DNA reads TGTGCCAGCAGTTTACCCGGGTCCCTTTTGGTAGGAGAGACCCAGTACTTC.

This chain links TRBV6-6 with TRBJ2-5, with a possible D match to TRBD1 (6 bases). Trimming left V 8 bases short and J 3 bases short, with 7 bases between. CDR3 length: 11 residues. CDR1 MNHNY and CDR2 SVGAGI come from the germline V gene (reference sequence). The CDR3 DNA reads TGTGCCAGCGGGACAAAAGAGACCCAGTACTTC. This sequence encodes CASGTKETQYF.

The chain uses TRBV5-6 and TRBJ1-2; TRBD1 aligns across 12 bases. The CDR3 totals 16 residues. J gave up 5 bases and V 4 bases, and 9 bases lay outside the gene matches. Germline lookup yields CDR1 SGHDT and CDR2 YYEEEE. The CDR3 spells CASSQGTGGDIYGYTF. In nucleotides, the CDR3 is TGTGCCAGCAGCCAAGGGACAGGGGGCGACATTTATGGCTACACCTTC.

The sample holds one count of this clone. The chain has TRBV6-2 or TRBV6-3 and TRBJ2-7, with TRBD2 as a possible D gene (6 bases). V was trimmed by 0 bases and J by 2 bases, leaving 8 bases between them. Looked up from germline, CDR1 is MNHEY and CDR2 is SVGEGT. The CDR3 consists of 14 residues. CDR3 residues: CASSYSSGAYEQYF. In DNA, the CDR3 is TGTGCCAGCAGTTACTCCTCGGGAGCCTACGAGCAGTACTTC.

This rearrangement joins TRBV30 to TRBJ2-2; TRBD2 matches 8 bases. V shed 3 bases and J 4 bases; nucleotides not matched to a gene: 4. The V gene's germline CDR1 is GTSNPN and CDR2 SVGIG (reference sequence). The CDR3 contains 14 residues. The DNA of the CDR3 is TGTGCCTGGAGCCCGGGGGGGCCCACCGGGGAGCTGTTTTTT. Translating it yields CAWSPGGPTGELFF.

This chain joins TRBV25-1 and TRBJ2-2; 8 positions match TRBD1. Germline V gene sequence: CDR1 MGHDK, CDR2 SYGVNS. CDR3 size: 15 residues. V trimming: 6 bases; J trimming: 6 bases; junction bases outside the gene matches: 9. CDR3: CASRVDRGYSGELFF. The CDR3 DNA reads TGTGCCAGCAGGGTTGACAGGGGATACTCCGGGGAGCTGTTTTTT.

The chain uses TRBV6-4 and TRBJ2-1; 11 nucleotides match TRBD2. V shed 3 bases and J 3 bases; nucleotides not matched to a gene: 1. Per germline, CDR1 MRHNA and CDR2 SNTAGT. This CDR3 has 15 residues. In DNA, the CDR3 is TGTGCCAGCAGTGAGCTAGCGGGGGGCTACAATGAGCAGTTCTTC. Amino acids: CASSELAGGYNEQFF.

This clone has only a few counts. V gene TRBV4-1 combines with J gene TRBJ1-2; D perhaps matches TRBD1 (6 bases). The germline V and J ends were trimmed by 2 bases and 4 bases, with 11 bases remaining between them. CDR1 and CDR2 (germline): MGHRA, YSYEKL. This CDR3 has 14 amino acids. As DNA, the CDR3 is TGCGCCAGCAGCCAATCGACAGGATTCTATGGCTACACCTTC. It specifies CASSQSTGFYGYTF.

The chain has TRBV27 and TRBJ1-1; 8 nucleotides agree with TRBD1. The CDR3 is made up of 14 amino acids. CDR1 is MNHEY, CDR2 SMNVEV, per germline (reference sequence). The J segment lost 4 bases and the V segment lost 6 bases, leaving 7 bases of the junction unmatched. CDR3 residues: CASSYGQGFTEAFF. The DNA for the CDR3 is TGTGCCAGCAGCTACGGACAGGGATTCACTGAAGCTTTCTTT.

The chain has TRBV7-3 and TRBJ2-5; no reliable D call. Germline CDR1 is SGHTA and CDR2 is FQGTGA. Trimming left V 3 bases short and J 1 base short, with 6 bases between. The CDR3 has 13 residues. The CDR3 region is CASSLFFQETQYF. The CDR3, as DNA: TGTGCCAGCAGCTTGTTCTTCCAAGAGACCCAGTACTTC.

CDR3 sequence: CASSIGGADDTQYF. CDR3 nucleotide sequence: TGTGCCAGTAGTATCGGGGGGGCTGATGATACGCAGTATTTT. The chain joins TRBV19 to TRBJ2-3; TRBD2 agrees at 8 bases. Germline loops: CDR1 LNHDA, CDR2 SQIVND (reference sequence). J lost 6 bases, V lost 3 bases, and 5 bases had no gene match. The CDR3 has 14 residues. The whole variable domain, filled in from reference TRBV19 and TRBJ2-3, reads DGGITQSPKYLFRKEGQNVTLSCEQNLNHDAMYWYRQDPGQGLRLIYYSQIVNDFQKGDIAEGYSVSREKKESFPLTVTSAQKNPTAFYLCASSIGGADDTQYFGPGTRLTVL.

This clone was seen a few times. The chain's CDR3 is CASSPLAGDPYEQYF. CDR3 DNA: TGCGCCAGCAGCCCGTTAGCGGGAGACCCCTACGAGCAGTACTTC. J is TRBJ2-7 and V is TRBV4-1; 9 bases agree with TRBD2. Germline V gene lookup returns CDR1 MGHRA and CDR2 YSYEKL. The CDR3 extends over 15 amino acids. Germline trimming cut 4 bases from V and 2 bases from J; bases unmatched to any gene: 6.

The gene calls are TRBV9 and TRBJ1-5, with D uncertain. CDR3 length equals 14 residues. Between the trimmed V and J ends, which lost 1 base and 5 bases, there was a span of 10 bases. The germline gives CDR1 SGDLS, CDR2 YYNGEE. The CDR3 here is CASSVSPGDQPQHF. The CDR3 nucleotides are TGTGCCAGCAGCGTATCCCCCGGGGATCAGCCCCAGCATTTT.

The rearrangement uses TRBV5-1 and TRBJ1-1; TRBD1 matches at 8 bases. V gave up 1 base and J gave up 0 bases; unmatched junction bases: 11. The CDR3 is 18 amino acids. Germline CDR1 and CDR2: SGHRS and YFSETQ. The chain's CDR3 is CASSLSPWTGRMNTEAFF. CDR3 DNA: TGCGCCAGCAGCTTGTCCCCATGGACAGGGAGAATGAACACTGAAGCTTTCTTT.

The chain joins TRBV7-2 to TRBJ2-5, with TRBD2 identical over 12 bases. After removal of 0 bases from V and 5 bases from J, the junction contained 10 bases not matched to a gene. Germline V CDR1 and CDR2: SGHTA, FQGNSA. CDR3 length equals 18 residues. The CDR3 region has the DNA TGTGCCAGCAGCTTAGCGCCCCTAGCGGGAGGGCCAGGGGAGACCCAGTACTTC. It specifies CASSLAPLAGGPGETQYF.